This T cell receptor beta chain emerged from a study of blood T cell repertoires in COVID-19. Study summary: Specimens from acute and convalescent COVID-19 originated in the United States, Italy and Spain. PBMCs, B-cell-depleted T cells, or T cells were the source of the cDNA or gDNA that made up the material.

Original data processing: Amplification of reference gene primers was used by the study to estimate nucleated cell counts. Some clones are missing from TCRdb's copy, which holds only in-frame ones; the method was immunoSEQ multiplex PCR. The D gene and trimming were derived from the DNA, and the V and J assignments and clone size from that table. The sample has about 50,000 clones; about 82% are singletons. The CDR3 sequence is 15 residues long. V was clipped by 4 bases and J by 4 bases; unmatched bases: 6. Germline CDR1 reads SGHDT; CDR2 reads YYEEEE. This chain uses TRBV5-6 with TRBJ1-5; 9 nucleotides line up with TRBD1. The receptor was derived from a woman aged 55-70 years with acute or convalescent COVID-19. Sequences were obtained from peripheral blood. CDR3 in DNA: TGTGCCAGCAGCGGGATGGGACAGGGAAATCAGCCCCAGCATTTT. Protein sequence: CASSGMGQGNQPQHF. The entire variable domain, with the rest obtained from reference TRBV5-6 and TRBJ1-5, is as follows: DAGVTQSPTHLIKTRGQQVTLRCSPKSGHDTVSWYQQALGQGPQFIFQYYEEEERQRGNFPDRFSGHQFPNYSSELNVNALLLGDSALYLCASSGMGQGNQPQHFGDGTRLSIL.